The source of this TCR beta chain is a study of shared T cell receptors in the human thymus. Sequencing was performed with immunoSEQ multiplex PCR; in TCRdb, only in-frame clones are kept and a portion is missing. The table shows 700,000 to 750,000 clones, with approximately 85% occurring only once. The ends lost 4 bases at V and 0 bases at J; junction bases unmatched: 7. This CDR3 contains 15 residues. Germline V gene data show CDR1 as GTSNPN and CDR2 as SVGIG (reference sequence). This sample also appeared in a second study, on human thymus T cells. That paper states: As related research reported, thymic repertoires overlapped highly among unrelated individuals.

The gene calls are TRBV30 and TRBJ1-1; 8 bases map to TRBD1. Sequencing was carried out using thymocytes. The TCR originated in a girl in the first two years of life with a congenital heart defect. CDR3 in amino acids: CAWTELGQVNTEAFF. For the CDR3, the DNA is TGTGCCTGGACCGAATTGGGACAGGTGAACACTGAAGCTTTCTTT.